This TCR beta chain is from a study of blood T cell repertoires in COVID-19 (dated by TCRdb to 2018 to 2021). About the investigation overall: Samples covering the acute and convalescent phases of COVID-19 were provided by collaborators in the United States, Italy and Spain. The prospective study material was composed of cDNA or gDNA derived from T cells, B-cell-depleted T cells, or PBMCs. Subjects who had been exposed to COVID-19, were actively infected with it, or had recovered from it provided the deeply sampled blood TCRbeta repertoires that made up the dataset. A freely available public database, intended as a resource for researchers studying the immune response to SARS-CoV-2, is where the repertoires were released. Samples were obtained from the ongoing ImmuneRACE study (first 160 participants) and from roughly 1,300 subjects provided by 6 global collaborators. The sample metadata nearly always contained a de-identified subject ID, COVID-19 status, age in years and sex. Where available, HLA class I and class II types were obtained from metadata supplied by the sample provider rather than from assay-based typing. Results and caveats for the whole study, not just this receptor: The amount of clinical and demographic metadata varied by source and participant and was provided uncurated.

Remarks on this clone: Its antigen is not yet known. Base qualities are not recorded, but no much larger clone differs from it by a single base.

TCRbeta CDR3 regions were amplified from genomic DNA by means of the immunoSEQ Assay, a bias-controlled multiplex PCR. In the original analysis: The number of nucleated cells in each sample was estimated by amplification of reference gene primers within the assay. Sequence reads were collapsed and filtered to measure the absolute abundance of every unique TCRbeta CDR3 rearrangement. For each sample, productive Simpson clonality was calculated by taking the square root of Simpson's diversity index across productive rearrangements. In TCRdb, the immuneACCESS table is reduced to in-frame sequences with V and J assigned. These tables do not hold every clone; where another copy was compared, an unresolved V gene accounts for under half, and the others remain unexplained. For V, J and clone size, that table is used; D and trimming come from the DNA. In this sample the table shows 200,000 to 250,000 clones, around four fifths of which occur a single time. 15% to 20% of the sample goes to the ten largest clones.

Collaborating institutions collected whole blood in K2EDTA tubes following their own protocols. For TCRbeta analysis, collaborators shipped samples as frozen whole blood, isolated PBMCs, or DNA extracted from either of those sample types. The CDR3, cysteine through phenylalanine, is 16 amino acids long. Only the CDR3 part of the read is kept: 48 bases, read in frame from the first base. CDR1 and CDR2 (LNHDA, SQIVND) derive from the germline V gene (reference sequence). The junction carries 18 bases between V and J, which are trimmed by 8 bases and 1 base respectively. The sequencing sample was made of peripheral blood. The rearranged segments are TRBV19 and TRBJ1-3; a tentative D call is TRBD1 (5 bases match). The TCR sequence derives from an elderly woman with active or convalescent COVID-19. The CDR3 protein sequence reads: CASGVYGTASGNTIYF. In nucleotide form, the sequence is TGTGCCAGTGGTGTATACGGGACTGCTTCTGGAAACACCATATATTTT.